These T cell receptor beta chains were read from a single sample in a study of cytotoxic CD8 clonotypes in ibrutinib-treated CLL. TCRdb keeps only in-frame clones here, not all; method: immunoSEQ multiplex PCR. Among some 130,000 clones listed, approximately 83% were seen once. Sequencing used PBMCs, obtained after 24 months of ibrutinib treatment. Receptors originate from a human donor with chronic lymphocytic leukemia. Both conserved end residues are part of each CDR3. Fields, in order: D gene, J gene, V gene, clone size, CDR3 DNA, CDR3 protein. A D gene is named only where the DNA matches it firmly. Clone size is shown for a subset of rows, as once, few, many or a class of expanded clone.

d_gene: .; j_gene: TRBJ1-6; v_gene: TRBV30; abundance: .; CDR3nt: TGTGCCTGCGACAGGATCCATAATTCACCCCTCCACTTT; CDR3aa: CACDRIHNSPLHF
d_gene: TRBD1; j_gene: TRBJ2-1; v_gene: TRBV5-1; abundance: .; CDR3nt: TGCGCCAGCAATCCCCGTTGGGGGACAGGGGACGACAATGAGCAGTTCTTC; CDR3aa: CASNPRWGTGDDNEQFF
d_gene: .; j_gene: TRBJ1-1; v_gene: TRBV6-6; abundance: .; CDR3nt: TGTGCCAGCAGTTACCCTTCAGTCAGGGACGAAGCTTTCTTT; CDR3aa: CASSYPSVRDEAFF
d_gene: .; j_gene: TRBJ2-5; v_gene: TRBV5-5; abundance: few; CDR3nt: TGTGCCAGCAGCTTGGAATGGTCGGAGACCCAGTACTTC; CDR3aa: CASSLEWSETQYF
d_gene: TRBD2; j_gene: TRBJ2-7; v_gene: TRBV27; abundance: .; CDR3nt: TGTGCCAGCAGTCGGACTAGCGGGAGCCCGGCGTACTTC; CDR3aa: CASSRTSGSPAYF
d_gene: .; j_gene: TRBJ2-7; v_gene: TRBV5-1; abundance: .; CDR3nt: TGCGCCAGCAGCTCCATGGTACCCTACTCCTACGAGCAGTACTTC; CDR3aa: CASSSMVPYSYEQYF
d_gene: .; j_gene: TRBJ2-3; v_gene: TRBV28; abundance: .; CDR3nt: TGTGCCAGCAGTTTAGGGGGCCGCACAGATACGCAGTATTTT; CDR3aa: CASSLGGRTDTQYF
d_gene: .; j_gene: TRBJ1-3; v_gene: TRBV6-5; abundance: .; CDR3nt: TGTGCCAGCAGCACAGGGCGCGGAGGAAACACCATATATTTT; CDR3aa: CASSTGRGGNTIYF
d_gene: .; j_gene: TRBJ1-3; v_gene: TRBV28; abundance: .; CDR3nt: TGTGCCACCTTTCCTGGAGGTTCCTCTGGAAACACCATATATTTT; CDR3aa: CATFPGGSSGNTIYF
d_gene: .; j_gene: TRBJ2-3; v_gene: TRBV29-1; abundance: .; CDR3nt: TGCAGCGCCTCCAAGGGGGTAATAGATACGCAGTATTTT; CDR3aa: CSASKGVIDTQYF
d_gene: TRBD1; j_gene: TRBJ2-7; v_gene: TRBV9; abundance: .; CDR3nt: TGTGCCAGCAGCGTAGGGACAGGGGGTACCTACGAGCAGTACTTC; CDR3aa: CASSVGTGGTYEQYF
d_gene: TRBD1; j_gene: TRBJ1-1; v_gene: TRBV6-6; abundance: .; CDR3nt: TGTGCCAGCAGTTACACCGGGACAGGGGTATCTCAAGAAGCTTTCTTT; CDR3aa: CASSYTGTGVSQEAFF
d_gene: TRBD1; j_gene: TRBJ1-2; v_gene: TRBV7-9; abundance: few; CDR3nt: TGTGCCAGCAGCGGGCCGTCCGGGACAGGGGGCTATGGCTACACCTTC; CDR3aa: CASSGPSGTGGYGYTF
d_gene: TRBD1; j_gene: TRBJ1-1; v_gene: TRBV9; abundance: few; CDR3nt: TGTGCCAGCAGCGCGACAGGGGGCTGGGTAGCTTTCTTT; CDR3aa: CASSATGGWVAFF
d_gene: TRBD2; j_gene: TRBJ2-2; v_gene: TRBV7-6; abundance: .; CDR3nt: TGTGCCAGCAGGGCGTACGGGGGGGTAAACACCGGGGAGCTGTTTTTT; CDR3aa: CASRAYGGVNTGELFF
d_gene: .; j_gene: TRBJ1-4; v_gene: TRBV29-1; abundance: .; CDR3nt: TGCAGCGTAGCTCAGGGAATAACTAATGAAAAACTGTTTTTT; CDR3aa: CSVAQGITNEKLFF
d_gene: TRBD1; j_gene: TRBJ1-2; v_gene: TRBV19; abundance: .; CDR3nt: TGTGCCAGTAATACAGGACAGGGGGGAGGAAGCTATGGCTACACCTTC; CDR3aa: CASNTGQGGGSYGYTF
d_gene: TRBD1; j_gene: TRBJ1-2; v_gene: TRBV19; abundance: .; CDR3nt: TGTGCCAGTAGTAGGGGACAGGGGGCCTCTTCGAATGGCTACACCTTC; CDR3aa: CASSRGQGASSNGYTF
d_gene: .; j_gene: TRBJ1-3; v_gene: TRBV29-1; abundance: .; CDR3nt: TGCAGCGTTGAGGAGTACTCTGGAAACACCATATATTTT; CDR3aa: CSVEEYSGNTIYF
d_gene: TRBD1; j_gene: TRBJ2-3; v_gene: TRBV6-5; abundance: .; CDR3nt: TGTGCCAGCAGTTACCCGGGACAGGGAACGGGTGATACGCAGTATTTT; CDR3aa: CASSYPGQGTGDTQYF
d_gene: .; j_gene: TRBJ1-4; v_gene: TRBV28; abundance: .; CDR3nt: TGTGCCAGCCACCCCACTCGAAGGGGGGAAAAACTGTTTTTT; CDR3aa: CASHPTRRGEKLFF
d_gene: .; j_gene: TRBJ1-2; v_gene: TRBV6-6; abundance: .; CDR3nt: TGTGCCAGCTCAACGGGGCAGGAGGGCTACACCTTC; CDR3aa: CASSTGQEGYTF
d_gene: TRBD1; j_gene: TRBJ2-1; v_gene: TRBV7-9; abundance: .; CDR3nt: TGTGCCAGCAGCCGCGGGACAGGGGCCTACAATGAGCAGTTCTTC; CDR3aa: CASSRGTGAYNEQFF
d_gene: .; j_gene: TRBJ1-1; v_gene: TRBV28; abundance: .; CDR3nt: TGTGCCAGCAGTGTGCAACAGACGAACACTGAAGCTTTCTTT; CDR3aa: CASSVQQTNTEAFF
d_gene: .; j_gene: TRBJ1-1; v_gene: TRBV9; abundance: .; CDR3nt: TGTGCCAGCAGCGCGTACTCGGGGGGCCGCACTGAAGCTTTCTTT; CDR3aa: CASSAYSGGRTEAFF
d_gene: .; j_gene: TRBJ2-1; v_gene: TRBV7-3; abundance: .; CDR3nt: TGTGCCAGCAGCTTACGTTCGCGGACTACATACAATGAGCAGTTCTTC; CDR3aa: CASSLRSRTTYNEQFF
d_gene: .; j_gene: TRBJ2-7; v_gene: TRBV7-9; abundance: few; CDR3nt: TGTGCCAGCAGCAGTGGCAGGGCCTACGAGCAGTACTTC; CDR3aa: CASSSGRAYEQYF
d_gene: TRBD2; j_gene: TRBJ2-1; v_gene: TRBV12-5; abundance: .; CDR3nt: TGTGCTAGTGGTTTGGTACTGCGGGGGGGTTACAATGAGCAGTTCTTC; CDR3aa: CASGLVLRGGYNEQFF
d_gene: .; j_gene: TRBJ2-1; v_gene: TRBV28; abundance: .; CDR3nt: TGTGCCAGCAGTTTGAGTAGCTACAATGAGCAGTTCTTC; CDR3aa: CASSLSSYNEQFF
d_gene: TRBD2; j_gene: TRBJ2-7; v_gene: TRBV5-4; abundance: .; CDR3nt: TGTGCCAGCAGCACCTTAGCGGGAAGCGGACCCTACGAGCAGTACTTC; CDR3aa: CASSTLAGSGPYEQYF
d_gene: .; j_gene: TRBJ1-5; v_gene: TRBV7-2; abundance: .; CDR3nt: TGTGCCAGCAGTTTCACTACAGGGTTTAATCAGCCCCAGCATTTT; CDR3aa: CASSFTTGFNQPQHF
d_gene: .; j_gene: TRBJ2-3; v_gene: TRBV5-1; abundance: .; CDR3nt: TGCGCCAGCAGCTCGTCCCTAGATACGCAGTATTTT; CDR3aa: CASSSSLDTQYF
d_gene: TRBD1; j_gene: TRBJ2-5; v_gene: TRBV6-6; abundance: .; CDR3nt: TGTGCCAGCAGGGGGACAGGTCAAGAGACCCAGTACTTC; CDR3aa: CASRGTGQETQYF
d_gene: .; j_gene: TRBJ1-4; v_gene: TRBV6-6; abundance: .; CDR3nt: TGTGCCAGCAGTTCCTACGAATGGACTAATGAAAAACTGTTTTTT; CDR3aa: CASSSYEWTNEKLFF
d_gene: .; j_gene: TRBJ1-1; v_gene: TRBV6-1; abundance: .; CDR3nt: TGTGCCAGCAGTGACAGGCCGGGAGGGACTGAAGCTTTCTTT; CDR3aa: CASSDRPGGTEAFF
d_gene: TRBD1; j_gene: TRBJ1-2; v_gene: TRBV5-4; abundance: .; CDR3nt: TGTGCCAGCAGCACTGGTAAGCGGACAGGGGCCTATGGCTACACCTTC; CDR3aa: CASSTGKRTGAYGYTF
d_gene: TRBD1; j_gene: TRBJ2-3; v_gene: TRBV5-6; abundance: .; CDR3nt: TGTGCCAGCAGCCGACCCCCCAGGGGGCGCGCAGATACGCAGTATTTT; CDR3aa: CASSRPPRGRADTQYF
d_gene: .; j_gene: TRBJ1-2; v_gene: TRBV4-3; abundance: .; CDR3nt: TGCGCCAGCAGCCAAGGGGAGTACGGCTACACCTTC; CDR3aa: CASSQGEYGYTF
d_gene: .; j_gene: TRBJ2-2; v_gene: TRBV6-5; abundance: .; CDR3nt: TGTGCCAGCAGCCTCAGGAGACAAAGCACCGGGGAGCTGTTTTTT; CDR3aa: CASSLRRQSTGELFF
d_gene: .; j_gene: TRBJ2-1; v_gene: TRBV5-1; abundance: .; CDR3nt: TGCGCCAGCAGCCGCGGGGACAGGGCCCCTCGAATAGCGGGAGCTAGAGCCTACAATGAGCAGTTCTTC; CDR3aa: CASSRGDRAPRIAGARAYNEQFF
d_gene: TRBD2; j_gene: TRBJ2-1; v_gene: TRBV15; abundance: .; CDR3nt: TGTGCCACCAGCAGAGTCCAACCTCTAGCGGGGGGCCGGGGTAATGAGCAGTTCTTC; CDR3aa: CATSRVQPLAGGRGNEQFF
d_gene: .; j_gene: TRBJ2-7; v_gene: TRBV30; abundance: .; CDR3nt: TGTGCCTGGAGCCTGTGGGCCGGACAGCCAACCTACGAGCAGTACTTC; CDR3aa: CAWSLWAGQPTYEQYF
d_gene: .; j_gene: TRBJ1-4; v_gene: TRBV9; abundance: .; CDR3nt: TGTGCCAGCAGCGCCCAGACCGCAACTAATGAAAAACTGTTTTTT; CDR3aa: CASSAQTATNEKLFF
d_gene: .; j_gene: TRBJ2-3; v_gene: TRBV19; abundance: .; CDR3nt: TGTGCCAGTAAGGACCCAGGGAGCACAGATACGCAGTATTTT; CDR3aa: CASKDPGSTDTQYF
d_gene: .; j_gene: TRBJ2-1; v_gene: TRBV5-1; abundance: few; CDR3nt: TGCGCCAGCAGCTTGGCTAGAGCGAACAATGAGCAGTTCTTC; CDR3aa: CASSLARANNEQFF
d_gene: TRBD1; j_gene: TRBJ1-5; v_gene: TRBV10-3; abundance: few; CDR3nt: TGTGCCACCACGGGACAGTCCAATCAGCCCCAGCATTTT; CDR3aa: CATTGQSNQPQHF
d_gene: .; j_gene: TRBJ2-1; v_gene: TRBV29-1; abundance: .; CDR3nt: TGCAGCGTGGGGACTCTCTCCTACAATGAGCAGTTCTTC; CDR3aa: CSVGTLSYNEQFF
d_gene: .; j_gene: TRBJ2-5; v_gene: TRBV7-3; abundance: .; CDR3nt: TGTGCCAGCAGCTCTGGACTGTACGAGACCCAGTACTTC; CDR3aa: CASSSGLYETQYF
d_gene: TRBD2; j_gene: TRBJ2-2; v_gene: TRBV7-9; abundance: .; CDR3nt: TGTGCCAGCAGGTCTAGCGGGACGTACACCGGGGAGCTGTTTTTT; CDR3aa: CASRSSGTYTGELFF
d_gene: .; j_gene: TRBJ2-2; v_gene: TRBV11-3; abundance: .; CDR3nt: TGTGCCAGCAGCTCCCTCGGGGCAAACACCGGGGAGCTGTTTTTT; CDR3aa: CASSSLGANTGELFF
d_gene: .; j_gene: TRBJ1-1; v_gene: TRBV28; abundance: .; CDR3nt: TGTGCCAGCAGTGCGACCCCCCGGGGGGGTGAAGCTTTCTTT; CDR3aa: CASSATPRGGEAFF
d_gene: TRBD1; j_gene: TRBJ1-1; v_gene: TRBV2; abundance: few; CDR3nt: TGTGCCAGCAGTCAGGACAGGGACACTGAAGCTTTCTTT; CDR3aa: CASSQDRDTEAFF